A selection of T cell receptor beta chains follows, all from one sample in a study of T cell repertoires in ileal Crohn's disease. Clones were read by immunoSEQ multiplex PCR, and TCRdb kept only the in-frame ones, dropping some. The sample shows approximately 13,000 clones, nearly 80% of them seen only once. Sequencing was performed on ileal tissue. The receptors shown here come from an adult with Crohn's disease. Both conserved end residues are part of each CDR3. The order of the fields is J gene, D gene, V gene, clone size, CDR3 DNA, CDR3 protein. A D gene is named only where the DNA matches it firmly. Expanded clones are given a class, and other clones once, few, many or no size at all.

>TRBJ2-5|-|TRBV7-8|-
TGTGCCAGCAGCTTAGCGTCGGAGACCCAGTACTTC
CASSLASETQYF
>TRBJ1-1|-|TRBV7-2|-
TGTGCCAGCAGCTCCAGCCCCGGGAGCCACACTGAAGCTTTCTTT
CASSSSPGSHTEAFF
>TRBJ1-1|TRBD1|TRBV19|medium-sized
TGTGCCAGTAGCAGACAGGGGTCGGCTGAAGCTTTCTTT
CASSRQGSAEAFF
>TRBJ1-5|TRBD1|TRBV27|-
TGTGCCAGCAGCCGAGGACAGGGGAACAATCAGCCCCAGCATTTT
CASSRGQGNNQPQHF
>TRBJ2-1|TRBD1|TRBV11-3|-
TGTGCCAGCAGCTTTTCCGGGACAGGGGGCCGTGGGGAGCAGTTCTTC
CASSFSGTGGRGEQFF
>TRBJ2-2|-|TRBV7-7|-
TGTGCCAGCAGCGTGGACTACAACACCGGGGAGCTGTTTTTT
CASSVDYNTGELFF
>TRBJ2-2|TRBD1|TRBV5-4|-
TGTGCCAGCAGCGCCGGGACAGGGAACACCGGGGAGCTGTTTTTT
CASSAGTGNTGELFF
>TRBJ1-6|TRBD1|TRBV7-2|-
TGTGCCAGCAAACAGGACAGGGCCAATAATTCACCCCTCCACTTT
CASKQDRANNSPLHF
>TRBJ1-6|-|TRBV25-1|-
TGTGCCAGCAGGGGCAGTTTTTCACCCCTCCACTTT
CASRGSFSPLHF
>TRBJ1-4|-|TRBV5-5|-
TGTGCCAGCAGCTTGGTTTGGCAGGGCGCTAATGAAAAACTGTTTTTT
CASSLVWQGANEKLFF
>TRBJ2-5|-|TRBV7-8|-
TGTGCCAGCAGCTCCACCCGGGGGTCGGAGACCCAGTACTTC
CASSSTRGSETQYF
>TRBJ1-1|-|TRBV5-1|-
TGCGCCAGCAGCTTGGCCGGGGTTTTGAACACTGAAGCTTTCTTT
CASSLAGVLNTEAFF
>TRBJ1-2|-|TRBV2|once
TGTGCCAGCAGCCCACCGAGGATGGACTATGGCTACACCTTC
CASSPPRMDYGYTF
>TRBJ2-7|-|TRBV4-1|-
TGCGCCAGCAGCCAAGTTTCAGGGCTGAAACGGGAGCAGTACTTC
CASSQVSGLKREQYF
>TRBJ2-3|TRBD1|TRBV18|-
TGTGCCAGCTCACCAACAGGGGCCGATACGCAGTATTTT
CASSPTGADTQYF
>TRBJ2-1|-|TRBV18|-
TGTGCCAGCTCACCACCGTCCAGGGTCGGTGATGAGCAGTTCTTC
CASSPPSRVGDEQFF
>TRBJ2-7|TRBD1|TRBV18|-
TGTGCCAGCTCACCCTTGGACAGGGTCTCCTACGAGCAGTACTTC
CASSPLDRVSYEQYF
>TRBJ2-1|TRBD2|TRBV5-6|-
TGTGCCAGCAGCCTCGGGACTAGCGGGGTCAATGAGCAGTTCTTC
CASSLGTSGVNEQFF
>TRBJ2-5|-|TRBV30|few
TGTGCCTGGAACTCGATTACGGGGGAGACCCAGTACTTC
CAWNSITGETQYF
>TRBJ2-2|-|TRBV2|-
TGTGCCAGCAGACGACAGTTACGAGCGAACACCGGGGAGCTGTTTTTT
CASRRQLRANTGELFF
>TRBJ2-7|TRBD1|TRBV6-5|-
TGTGCCAGCAGCCCCCGGGACAGGGGTCCCGAGCAGTACTTC
CASSPRDRGPEQYF
>TRBJ1-1|-|TRBV19|-
TGTGCCAGTAACAGGGCGGGTGAAGCTTTCTTT
CASNRAGEAFF
>TRBJ2-7|-|TRBV4-3|few
TGCGCCAGCAGCCAAGAGAACTTCAACTCCTACGAGCAGTACTTC
CASSQENFNSYEQYF
>TRBJ2-2|-|TRBV4-3|-
TGCGCCAGCAGCCAGGCGGGAACGGGGCCGCCGGGGACCGGGGAGCTGTTTTTT
CASSQAGTGPPGTGELFF
>TRBJ2-6|TRBD1|TRBV2|-
TGTGCCAGCAGTGCCACAGGGGAAGCCAACGTCCTGACTTTC
CASSATGEANVLTF
>TRBJ1-6|-|TRBV7-9|-
TGTGCCAGCAGCTTACTGGGGGCCAGCGATAATTCACCCCTCCACTTT
CASSLLGASDNSPLHF
>TRBJ2-1|TRBD2|TRBV14|-
TGTGCCAGCAGCCAGGGCGGGGGGCGATACAATGAGCAGTTCTTC
CASSQGGGRYNEQFF
>TRBJ1-2|-|TRBV7-2|-
TGTGCCAGCAGCGCAGGGAACTATGGCTACACCTTC
CASSAGNYGYTF
>TRBJ1-1|TRBD1|TRBV10-1|few
TGCGCCAGCAGTCCAGGGGGAGAAGCTTTCTTT
CASSPGGEAFF
>TRBJ2-2|TRBD2|TRBV15|-
TGTGCCACCAGCAGAGATTTGGGACTAGCGGGGGGGCCCGGGGAGCTGTTTTTT
CATSRDLGLAGGPGELFF
>TRBJ2-3|-|TRBV5-6|-
TGTGCCAGCAGCTACCTGAAGACAGGAGCTAGCACAGATACGCAGTATTTT
CASSYLKTGASTDTQYF
>TRBJ1-1|-|TRBV15|-
TGTGCCACCAGCAGAGATGAGGGATGGGGCACTGAAGCTTTCTTT
CATSRDEGWGTEAFF
>TRBJ1-5|TRBD1|TRBV27|-
TGTGCCAGTAAAAGAGGGGGCAAGGACAATCAGCCCCAGCATTTT
CASKRGGKDNQPQHF
>TRBJ1-1|-|TRBV28|few
TGTGCCAGCAGTTTAAGGCAGGGGATGAACACTGAAGCTTTCTTT
CASSLRQGMNTEAFF
>TRBJ1-5|TRBD1|TRBV19|-
TGTGCCAGTATACGGGGACAGGGGTTCAATCAGCCCCAGCATTTT
CASIRGQGFNQPQHF
>TRBJ1-5|TRBD1|TRBV2|-
TGTGCCAGCAGCCAGGGACAGGGGGCTCTTCAGCCCCAGCATTTT
CASSQGQGALQPQHF
>TRBJ1-1|-|TRBV18|-
TGTGCCAGCTCACCATGGGAGAGGATGAACACTGAAGCTTTCTTT
CASSPWERMNTEAFF
>TRBJ2-4|-|TRBV7-2|-
TGTGCCAGCAGCTTAGTTGGGTCCGGGACCCGACAGGACATTCAGTACTTC
CASSLVGSGTRQDIQYF
>TRBJ1-6|-|TRBV13|-
TGTGCCAGCAGCTTAGGTCGTGGGGGGAGCTCCTATAATTCACCCCTCCACTTT
CASSLGRGGSSYNSPLHF
>TRBJ1-1|-|TRBV19|-
TGTGCCAGTAGGCGACGCAGGGAGGGGGACACTGAAGCTTTCTTT
CASRRRREGDTEAFF
>TRBJ1-2|-|TRBV7-9|-
TGTGCCAGCAGCCCCAGCGGAACCTCGATTGGCTACACCTTC
CASSPSGTSIGYTF
>TRBJ1-2|-|TRBV7-2|-
TGTGCCAGCAGCACCGCACAGGGTACAAACTATGGCTACACCTTC
CASSTAQGTNYGYTF
>TRBJ2-1|TRBD2|TRBV7-9|-
TGTGCCAGCAGGCCAGGGACTAGCGTGGGTGAGCAGTTCTTC
CASRPGTSVGEQFF
>TRBJ1-3|-|TRBV7-2|-
TGTGCCAGCAGCTTGAACAGGGCTGGAAACACCATATATTTT
CASSLNRAGNTIYF
>TRBJ1-2|TRBD1|TRBV2|-
TGTGCCAGCAGTGAATCGACAGGGGGCGCGGTCTATGGCTACACCTTC
CASSESTGGAVYGYTF
>TRBJ2-1|-|TRBV5-4|-
TGTGCCAGCAGCGCTGCCAGAGAGGGCAATGAGCAGTTCTTC
CASSAAREGNEQFF
>TRBJ2-7|TRBD1|TRBV2|-
TGTGCCAGCAGTCCGACAGGGAACTGGGGGCAGTACTTC
CASSPTGNWGQYF
>TRBJ1-5|TRBD1|TRBV28|-
TGTGCCAGCAGTCCGTGGACAGGCATACTGAATCAGCCCCAGCATTTT
CASSPWTGILNQPQHF
>TRBJ1-6|TRBD1|TRBV7-9|-
TGTGCCAGCAGCTCATCCTACAGGGGGCGGGATGGGTCACCCCTCCACTTT
CASSSSYRGRDGSPLHF
>TRBJ2-4|-|TRBV6-1|few
TGTGCCAGCAGTGATTGGGGGCCAGGGGTCAAAAACATTCAGTACTTC
CASSDWGPGVKNIQYF
>TRBJ1-2|-|TRBV19|-
TGTGCCAGTAGTGCTCGCGAACAGGGACGATATGGCTACACCTTC
CASSAREQGRYGYTF
>TRBJ1-1|-|TRBV21-1|-
TGTGCCAGCAGCAAATCCTTCGGACAGGGGGGCCATCTGAACACTGAAGCTTTCTTT
CASSKSFGQGGHLNTEAFF
>TRBJ2-5|TRBD2|TRBV30|once
TGTGCCTGGAGTGTACCTTTCACTAGCGCCCGTGAGACCCAGTACTTC
CAWSVPFTSARETQYF
>TRBJ2-7|TRBD1|TRBV4-1|few
TGCGCCAGCAGCCAAGCGGACAGGGCATACGAGCAGTACTTC
CASSQADRAYEQYF
>TRBJ2-2|-|TRBV14|-
TGTGCCAGCAGCCGAGCGGGCACCGGGGAGCTGTTTTTT
CASSRAGTGELFF